This T cell receptor beta chain was found in a study of CD8+CD57+ T cells in acquired aplastic anemia. Study as a whole: Sorted CD4+ and CD8+ cell DNA averaged about 3.5 ug. Study-level findings and limits: In common between the patients and the controls were more than 25 CD8+ CDR3 sequences. CD8+ Simpson's diversity showed no significant patient-control difference.

The CDR3 sequence is 14 residues long. CDR1 is SEHNR, CDR2 FQNEAQ, per germline (reference sequence). Unmatched junction bases numbered 6, after V lost 6 bases and J lost 4 bases. Genomic DNA, serving as template, underwent TCR beta VDJ and CDR3 profiling. TCRdb reprocessed the reads with MiXCR, giving one entry per CDR3 protein. The profile shows roughly 200,000 distinct CDR3 sequences, 50% to 65% of them singletons. Remarks on this clonotype: Its specificity is unknown.

CD8+CD57+ cell expansion had been shown by flow cytometry in patients chosen for sequencing. What was sequenced was sorted CD4+, CD8+, or CD8+CD57+ T cells (not recorded which) from PBMCs. The chain recombines TRBV7-9 with TRBJ1-3; 7 bases match TRBD1. The receptor was derived from a human donor with aplastic anemia. CDR3 loop: CASRTTGTGNTIYF. DNA for the CDR3: TGTGCCAGCAGAACGACAGGGACAGGAAACACCATATATTTT.